The TCR beta chain described here comes from a study of early T cells in non-severe SARS-CoV-2 infection. Study overall: The sequenced material was bulk RNA from unsorted whole blood, and its chains were unpaired. Findings and caveats of the study: Comparison of clonotypes with VDJdb favored anti-spike CD8 responses while missing private and CD4 specificities.

The CDR3 has 15 amino acids. Germline CDR1 is SGHTA and CDR2 is FQGTGA. Trimming stripped 5 bases from V and 9 bases from J, with 19 bases between. Individual cDNA molecules were tagged with unique molecular identifiers. TCRdb reprocessed the 5' RACE reads via MiXCR and lists one record per CDR3 protein. The sample lists 90,000 to 130,000 distinct CDR3 sequences, about 12% occurring once. This clonotype was counted many times. Its antigen is undetermined. The sequence was collected from an adult who was a healthcare worker with PCR-confirmed SARS-CoV-2 infection or an uninfected control (not recorded which). Sequencing used whole blood, obtained at baseline. V gene TRBV7-3 combines with J gene TRBJ2-2, with a possible D match to TRBD2 (5 bases). The chain's CDR3 is CASSQRSGDVRELFF. The CDR3 DNA follows: TGTGCCAGCAGCCAGAGGTCCGGGGATGTCCGGGAGCTGTTTTTT.